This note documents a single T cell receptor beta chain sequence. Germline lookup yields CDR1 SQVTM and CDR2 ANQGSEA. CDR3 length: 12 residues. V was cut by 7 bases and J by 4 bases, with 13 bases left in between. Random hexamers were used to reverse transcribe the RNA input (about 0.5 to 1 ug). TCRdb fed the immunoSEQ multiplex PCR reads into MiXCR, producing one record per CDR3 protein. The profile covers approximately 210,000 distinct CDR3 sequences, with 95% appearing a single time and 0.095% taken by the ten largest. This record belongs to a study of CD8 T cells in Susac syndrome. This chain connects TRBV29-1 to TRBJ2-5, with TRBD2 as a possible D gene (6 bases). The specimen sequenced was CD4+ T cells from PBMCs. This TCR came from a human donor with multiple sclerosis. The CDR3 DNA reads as TGCAGCGCGGTGGAGGGCCCAGAGACCCAGTACTTC. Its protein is CSAVEGPETQYF.